The T cell receptor (beta chain) described here comes from a study of blood T cell repertoires in COVID-19. For the study at large: COVID-19 samples from acute and convalescent phases originated in the United States, Italy and Spain. Sources were T cells, B-cell-depleted T cells, or PBMCs; the material itself was cDNA or gDNA.

Original data processing: Estimation of nucleated cell counts was performed using reference gene primer amplification. This table comes from immunoSEQ multiplex PCR, and its TCRdb copy is limited to in-frame clones, with some not included. Clonal size and the V and J genes are those of that table, whereas D and trimming came from the DNA. Counted here are some 76,000 clones, 87% occurring once; the ten biggest clones make up approximately 11%. The CDR3 extends over 15 amino acids. The germline V gene encodes CDR1 MNHEY and CDR2 SVGAGI. V was trimmed by 2 bases and J by 8 bases, leaving 13 bases between them.

The clonotype comes from a woman aged 18-30 years with acute or convalescent COVID-19. Sequencing was carried out using peripheral blood. This chain links TRBV6-5 with TRBJ1-6; perhaps TRBD1 as D (6 bases). CDR3: CASSYPTGADSPLHF. The CDR3, as DNA: TGTGCCAGCAGTTACCCGACAGGAGCGGATTCACCCCTCCACTTT.